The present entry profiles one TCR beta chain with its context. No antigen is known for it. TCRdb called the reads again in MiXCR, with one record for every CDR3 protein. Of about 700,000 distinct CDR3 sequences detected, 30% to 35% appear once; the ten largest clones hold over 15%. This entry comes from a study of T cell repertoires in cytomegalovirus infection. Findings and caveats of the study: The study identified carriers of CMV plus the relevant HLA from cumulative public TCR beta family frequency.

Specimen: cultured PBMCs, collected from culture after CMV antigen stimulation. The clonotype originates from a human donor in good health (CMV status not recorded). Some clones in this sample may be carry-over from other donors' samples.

The CDR3 reads CASRRMYRGAYNEQFF. The CDR3 DNA follows: TGTGCCAGTAGGAGAATGTACAGGGGGGCTTACAATGAGCAGTTCTTC. This chain links TRBV19 with TRBJ2-1; 8 bases agree with TRBD1. V shed 6 bases and J 4 bases; nucleotides not matched to a gene: 11. CDR1 is LNHDA and CDR2 is SQIVND in the germline V gene (reference sequence). This CDR3 contains 16 residues.